The 24 T cell receptor beta chains below were found in one sample sequenced in a study of T cells after posttransplantation cyclophosphamide. The data were produced by immunoSEQ multiplex PCR, yet TCRdb's version contains in-frame clones alone and is incomplete. This table has roughly 6,800 clones, 91% appearing once. Sample: CD4+ T cells sorted from blood. These TCRs come from a woman between 45 and 65 years old in good health and a related stem cell transplant donor.

This sequence joins TRBV9 and TRBJ1-2; no firm D call. The germline V gene has CDR1 SGDLS and CDR2 YYNGEE. CDR3 length equals 14 residues. The V and J ends lost 0 bases and 6 bases respectively, with 12 bases between them. The CDR3 sequence is CASSVDPIGDGYTF. The CDR3 coding sequence is TGTGCCAGCAGCGTAGACCCCATAGGAGATGGCTACACCTTC.

Written as DNA, the CDR3 is TGTGCCAGCAGCTTAGAAGGCAGGGTGGACATTCAGTACTTC. Its translation is CASSLEGRVDIQYF. The chain joins TRBV7-9 to TRBJ2-4, with TRBD1 as a possible D gene (5 bases). Germline assignment: CDR1 SEHNR and CDR2 FQNEAQ (reference sequence). This CDR3 comprises 14 residues. V was trimmed by 1 base and J by 8 bases, leaving 12 bases between them.

The chain employs TRBV2 and TRBJ1-3; no clear D gene. The CDR3 sequence is 10 residues long. Trimming stripped 9 bases from V and 7 bases from J, with 7 bases between. The germline gives CDR1 SNHLY, CDR2 FYNNEI. The CDR3 loop is CARGGNTIYF. CDR3 sequence (DNA): TGTGCCAGGGGAGGGAACACCATATATTTT.

J is TRBJ1-4 and V is TRBV5-1; 7 nucleotides match TRBD1. Germline CDR1 SGHRS, CDR2 YFSETQ. The CDR3 spans 12 residues. Trimming removed 5 bases from V and 12 bases from J; junction bases left unmatched: 7. CDR3 DNA: TGCGCCAGCAGTCGGAGTGGGACAGAACTGTTTTTT. This gives the protein CASSRSGTELFF. Full variable domain (remainder filled in from reference TRBV5-1 and TRBJ1-4): KAGVTQTPRYLIKTRGQQVTLSCSPISGHRSVSWYQQTPGQGLQFLFEYFSETQRNKGNFPGRFSGRQFSNSRSEMNVSTLELGDSALYLCASSRSGTELFFGSGTQLSVL.

CDR3 sequence (DNA): TGTGCCAGCAGTGTCCCCCCCCGTGTCGGTGCTAGCGGGGTCCCGGGGACCCAGTACTTC. Protein product: CASSVPPRVGASGVPGTQYF. The chain uses TRBV2 and TRBJ2-5, with 9 bases lining up with TRBD2. The J segment lost 7 bases and the V segment lost 4 bases, leaving 25 bases of the junction unmatched. The germline gives CDR1 SNHLY, CDR2 FYNNEI. The length of the CDR3 is 20 residues.

The J gene is TRBJ2-1, the V gene TRBV18, with TRBD1 identical over 9 bases. Germline CDR1 is KGHSH and CDR2 is LQKENI. Unmatched junction bases numbered 6, after V lost 7 bases and J lost 2 bases. This CDR3 spans 15 amino acids. The CDR3 DNA reads TGTGCCAGCTTAGAGAACAGGGGGCCCTACAATGAGCAGTTCTTC. Translating it yields CASLENRGPYNEQFF. The full variable domain, with the rest looked up from reference TRBV18 and TRBJ2-1, is NAGVMQNPRHLVRRRGQEARLRCSPMKGHSHVYWYRQLPEEGLKFMVYLQKENIIDESGMPKERFSAEFPKEGPSILRIQQVVRGDSAAYFCASLENRGPYNEQFFGPGTRLTVL.

J is TRBJ1-2 and V is TRBV7-6; D possibly corresponds to TRBD1 (5 bases). Looked up from germline, CDR1 is SGHVS and CDR2 is FNYEAQ. The CDR3 is 16 residues long. Trimming shortened V by 5 bases and J by 3 bases, and 19 bases separated the two germline ends. CDR3 amino acids: CASSAAIRGWDYGYTF. The CDR3 DNA sequence: TGTGCCAGCAGCGCAGCTATAAGGGGATGGGACTATGGCTACACCTTC.

The V call is TRBV29-1, the J call TRBJ2-7, with 7 bases that match TRBD1. Looked up from germline, CDR1 is SQVTM and CDR2 is ANQGSEA. V lost 0 bases and J lost 5; bases outside the gene matches: 7. This CDR3 contains 14 residues. CDR3 loop: CSVEEGRGINEQYF. The CDR3 DNA reads TGCAGCGTTGAAGAAGGCAGGGGGATCAACGAGCAGTACTTC.

This sequence joins TRBV28 and TRBJ1-1; D remains unclear. With 10 bases removed from V and 1 base from J, the gap between germline ends came to 10 bases. Germline CDR1 and CDR2: MDHEN and SYDVKM. CDR3 length equals 12 residues. CDR3 loop: CATLDGNTEAFF. The CDR3 region has the DNA TGTGCCACTCTAGACGGGAACACTGAAGCTTTCTTT. The whole variable domain, filled in from reference TRBV28 and TRBJ1-1, reads DVKVTQSSRYLVKRTGEKVFLECVQDMDHENMFWYRQDPGLGLRLIYFSYDVKMKEKGDIPEGYSVSREKKERFSLILESASTNQTSMYLCATLDGNTEAFFGQGTRLTVV.

The chain recombines TRBV10-3 with TRBJ2-1; TRBD2 aligns across 10 bases. The germline gives CDR1 ENHRY, CDR2 SYGVKD. With V trimmed by 10 bases and J by 1 base, 4 bases remained unmatched. CDR3 size: 14 residues. Here the CDR3 reads CATEAGGSYNEQFF. In DNA, the CDR3 is TGTGCCACCGAAGCGGGAGGGTCCTACAATGAGCAGTTCTTC.

The genes are TRBV5-4 and TRBJ2-3, with 8 bases aligning to TRBD2. Germline V gene lookup returns CDR1 SGHNT and CDR2 YYREEE (reference sequence). J was trimmed by 6 bases and V by 0 bases; bases with no gene match: 6. This CDR3 has 15 amino acids. The CDR3 DNA sequence: TGTGCCAGCAGCTTGGTAGCGGGGTCACAGGATACGCAGTATTTT. Amino acid sequence: CASSLVAGSQDTQYF.

The rearrangement links TRBV5-1 to TRBJ1-1; 9 bases map to TRBD1. Germline CDR1 is SGHRS and CDR2 is YFSETQ. V lost 4 bases, J lost 8 bases, and 12 bases stayed unmatched. CDR3 length: 15 residues. In DNA, the CDR3 is TGCGCCAGCAGCCAGATAACAGGACAGGGGACCGAAGCTTTCTTT. Amino acid sequence: CASSQITGQGTEAFF. Filled out from reference TRBV5-1 and TRBJ1-1, the complete variable domain reads KAGVTQTPRYLIKTRGQQVTLSCSPISGHRSVSWYQQTPGQGLQFLFEYFSETQRNKGNFPGRFSGRQFSNSRSEMNVSTLELGDSALYLCASSQITGQGTEAFFGQGTRLTVV.

This chain links TRBV2 with TRBJ1-1; TRBD1 matches 9 bases. V trimming: 4 bases; J trimming: 1 base; junction bases outside the gene matches: 10. Germline V gene lookup returns CDR1 SNHLY and CDR2 FYNNEI. CDR3 length: 17 amino acids. The CDR3 reads CASSGETGGVTNTEAFF. The CDR3 DNA reads TGTGCCAGCAGTGGTGAGACAGGGGGAGTCACGAACACTGAAGCTTTCTTT.

In its sample, this clone was seen once. V usage is TRBV5-4 and J usage is TRBJ1-2; a possible D gene is TRBD1 (6 bases). The CDR3 spans 16 residues. Germline V gene data show CDR1 as SGHNT and CDR2 as YYREEE (reference sequence). V dropped 4 bases and J dropped 4 bases, with 20 bases sitting between them. CDR3 protein: CASSPNRGGLTYGYTF. The CDR3 nucleotides read TGTGCCAGCAGCCCAAACCGGGGGGGGCTGACCTATGGCTACACCTTC.

The chain recombines TRBV5-1 with TRBJ2-2, with 8 positions matching TRBD1. Trimming took 0 bases from V and 4 from J; bases not matched to a gene: 11. Germline loops: CDR1 SGHRS, CDR2 YFSETQ. This CDR3 is built from 18 residues. As DNA, the CDR3 is TGCGCCAGCAGCTTGGCTAGGGCAGGGGGCGCGGGCACCGGGGAGCTGTTTTTT. This codes for CASSLARAGGAGTGELFF.

The chain has TRBV7-2 and TRBJ2-3; 10 bases are a match to TRBD2. CDR3 length: 19 amino acids. With V trimmed by 5 bases and J by 4 bases, 18 bases remained unmatched. CDR1 and CDR2 (germline): SGHTA, FQGNSA. The CDR3 nucleotides read TGTGCCAGCAGCCCTTACAGGACTAGCGGCCGTCGTTGGGCAGATACGCAGTATTTT. Translated, it gives CASSPYRTSGRRWADTQYF. Filled out from reference TRBV7-2 and TRBJ2-3, the complete variable domain reads GAGVSQSPSNKVTEKGKDVELRCDPISGHTALYWYRQSLGQGLEFLIYFQGNSAPDKSGLPSDRFSAERTGGSVSTLTIQRTQQEDSAVYLCASSPYRTSGRRWADTQYFGPGTRLTVL.

The chain couples TRBV5-1 to TRBJ1-1; D may be TRBD1 (5 bases). V was shortened by 0 bases and J by 1 base, with 10 bases between the two germline ends. CDR1 is SGHRS and CDR2 is YFSETQ in the germline V gene. This CDR3 spans 15 amino acids. The CDR3 sequence is CASSLVSGSNTEAFF. CDR3 nucleotides: TGCGCCAGCAGCTTGGTGTCAGGGTCGAACACTGAAGCTTTCTTT.

A single count supports this clone. One end of the junction fails to match germline, which may point to a read error. Other DNA sequences in this sample translate to the same CDR3. The gene calls are TRBV18 and TRBJ1-6; 7 bases match TRBD1. The length of the CDR3 is 16 residues. Germline loops: CDR1 KGHSH, CDR2 LQKENI. This CDR3 reads CASARDSSSYNSPLHF. Written as DNA, the CDR3 is TGTGCCAGCGCCCGGGACAGCAGCTCCTATAATTCCCCCCTCCACTTT.

The chain carries TRBV2 and TRBJ2-5; TRBD2 agrees at 9 bases. V dropped 2 bases and J dropped 5; count of bases not matched to a gene: 6. There are 15 residues in the CDR3. The germline V gene encodes CDR1 SNHLY and CDR2 FYNNEI. The CDR3 nucleotides are TGTGCCAGCAGTGAACAGACTAGCGGTTGGGAGACCCAGTACTTC. Protein: CASSEQTSGWETQYF.

The chain employs TRBV4-1 and TRBJ2-7, with a possible D match to TRBD1 (6 bases). CDR1 and CDR2 from the germline V gene are MGHRA and YSYEKL. V was pared by 4 bases and J by 2 bases, with 12 bases between. This CDR3 is built from 14 residues. The CDR3 sequence is CASSLNRETYEQYF. CDR3 DNA: TGCGCCAGCAGCCTTAACAGGGAAACCTACGAGCAGTACTTC.

The chain recombines TRBV11-2 with TRBJ1-5, with TRBD1 matching over 7 bases. Germline CDR1 and CDR2: SGHAT and FQNNGV. V lost 1 base to trimming and J lost 7 bases; unmatched junction nucleotides: 10. The CDR3 totals 16 residues. The CDR3 loop is CASSLGDSTNLQPQHF. The CDR3 bases are TGTGCCAGCAGCTTAGGGGACAGCACAAACCTACAGCCCCAGCATTTT.

The CDR3 region has the DNA TGTGCCAGCTCACCGCGGGACCCCGATGAGCAGTTCTTC. Translation gives CASSPRDPDEQFF. The chain joins TRBV18 to TRBJ2-1, with D maybe TRBD2 (6 bases). Germline V CDR1 and CDR2: KGHSH, LQKENI. V lost 3 bases, J lost 8 bases, and 11 bases lay in between. This CDR3 contains 13 residues.

The V gene is TRBV6-5, the J gene TRBJ2-1, with TRBD2 identical over 11 bases. The V segment lost 6 bases and the J segment 4 bases; nucleotides outside the gene matches: 5. The CDR3 covers 15 residues. Per the germline V gene, CDR1 is MNHEY and CDR2 is SVGAGI. CDR3 coding DNA: TGTGCCAGCAGCGCCGGGACTAGCGGTTACAATGAGCAGTTCTTC. This sequence encodes CASSAGTSGYNEQFF.

The CDR3 spells CASSQGDRDISWSSPLHF. DNA for the CDR3: TGTGCCAGCAGCCAAGGCGACAGGGATATTTCTTGGTCTTCACCCCTCCACTTT. The chain combines TRBV4-2 with TRBJ1-6; TRBD1 matches at 7 bases. The CDR3 has 18 residues. J lost 9 bases, V lost 1 base, and 15 bases had no gene match. Germline V CDR1 and CDR2: LGHNA, YNFKEQ.